This TCR beta chain is from a study of cytotoxic CD8 clonotypes in ibrutinib-treated CLL. Notes on the study in general: Contraction or stability on treatment characterized the public clonotypes, which were uncommon.

Turning to this clone: Its antigen is undetermined.

The CDR3 is 17 residues long. Germline CDR1 and CDR2: SGHAT and FQNNGV. V lost 3 bases to trimming and J lost 1 base; unmatched junction nucleotides: 7. The assay was immunoSEQ multiplex PCR, and TCRdb's table has in-frame clones only and misses some. Among 30,000 to 40,000 clones, roughly three quarters were seen once, and the ten largest hold about 27%. Sequencing was performed on PBMCs, taken before ibrutinib treatment. V gene TRBV11-2 combines with J gene TRBJ2-5, with 11 bases that match TRBD2. The receptor comes from a human donor with chronic lymphocytic leukemia. The CDR3 region has the DNA TGTGCCAGCAGCTTGGGAACTAGCGGGGGTTTCCAAGAGACCCAGTACTTC. It codes for CASSLGTSGGFQETQYF.